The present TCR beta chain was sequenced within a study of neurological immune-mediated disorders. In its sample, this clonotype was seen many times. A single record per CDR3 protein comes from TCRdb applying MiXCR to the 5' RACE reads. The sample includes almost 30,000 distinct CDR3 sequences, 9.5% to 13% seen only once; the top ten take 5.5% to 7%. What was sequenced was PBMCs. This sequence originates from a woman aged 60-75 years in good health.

In nucleotides, the CDR3 is TGTGCCAGCAGTGAAAATGCGAGGGGAAGAGGCAATCAGCCCCAGCATTTT. This gives the protein CASSENARGRGNQPQHF. The chain couples TRBV2 to TRBJ1-5; D might be TRBD1 (5 bases). The CDR3 covers 17 residues. Germline CDR1 is SNHLY and CDR2 is FYNNEI. The V and J ends lost 2 bases and 2 bases respectively, with 16 bases between them.